This T cell receptor beta chain was sequenced for a study of PD-L1 blockade in urothelial cancer. Study-wide context: Prior chemotherapy regimens per patient numbered 0 to 3. The analyses of blood took place 3 weeks (second dose) and 6 weeks after treatment start. A median of roughly 150,000 T cells was found in the blood samples.

The V gene's germline CDR1 is SGHRS and CDR2 YFSETQ. CDR3 length: 15 amino acids. Trimming pared 0 bases from V and 4 bases from J, leaving 11 bases between. TCRdb's copy holds only in-frame clones and misses some; the assay was immunoSEQ multiplex PCR. This sample has around 50,000 clones, with 75% to 90% found just once. Time point here: pretreatment peripheral blood. The chain combines TRBV5-1 with TRBJ1-3, with TRBD1 as a possible D gene (5 bases). The sequence was collected from a man in his fifties or sixties with urothelial cancer. Specimen: PBMCs, collected around atezolizumab (anti-PD-L1) treatment. Here the CDR3 DNA reads TGCGCCAGCAGCTTGGCCGGGGGGAACGGAAACACCATATATTTT. Encoded protein: CASSLAGGNGNTIYF.